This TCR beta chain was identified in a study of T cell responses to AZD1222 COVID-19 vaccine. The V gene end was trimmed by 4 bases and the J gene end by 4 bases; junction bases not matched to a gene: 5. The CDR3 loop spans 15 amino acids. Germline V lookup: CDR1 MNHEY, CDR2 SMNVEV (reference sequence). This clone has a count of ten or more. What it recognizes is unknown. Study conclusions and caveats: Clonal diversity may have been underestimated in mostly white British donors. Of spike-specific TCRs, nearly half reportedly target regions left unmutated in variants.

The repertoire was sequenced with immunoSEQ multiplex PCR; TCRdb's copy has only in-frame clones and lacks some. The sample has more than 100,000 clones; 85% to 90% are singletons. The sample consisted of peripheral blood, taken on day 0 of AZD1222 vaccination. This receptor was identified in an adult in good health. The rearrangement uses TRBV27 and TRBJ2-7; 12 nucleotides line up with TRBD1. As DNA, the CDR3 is TGTGCCAGCAGTTCAGGGACAGGGGGCCGGTACGAGCAGTACTTC. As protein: CASSSGTGGRYEQYF.